The present T cell receptor beta chain was sequenced within a study of CD8 T cells in ankylosing spondylitis. Notes on the study in general: Matched synovial fluid from ankylosing spondylitis patients was reported to be enriched for disease-linked clones. Prior literature has documented some motif variants in synovial fluid and blood from reactive arthritis.

Making the TCR beta libraries involved quantitative 5'-RACE with molecular barcodes. One entry per CDR3 protein, called by TCRdb with MiXCR from the 5' RACE reads. The sample lists roughly 7,000 distinct CDR3 sequences, approximately 3% occurring once. This clonotype has a handful of counts. Its antigen remains unknown. The CDR3 loop spans 16 amino acids. The germline V gene encodes CDR1 SGDLS and CDR2 YYNGEE. With 5 bases removed from V and 3 bases from J, the gap between germline ends came to 18 bases. This chain links TRBV9 with TRBJ2-1; the D gene is possibly TRBD2 (5 bases). The sequencing sample was made of blood, either unsorted or a sorted T cell fraction (not recorded which). The TCR sequence derives from a female donor with ankylosing spondylitis or in good health (not recorded which). The CDR3: CASRRSEASNYNEQFF. DNA of the CDR3: TGTGCCAGCAGGAGGTCGGAGGCTTCAAACTACAATGAGCAGTTCTTC.